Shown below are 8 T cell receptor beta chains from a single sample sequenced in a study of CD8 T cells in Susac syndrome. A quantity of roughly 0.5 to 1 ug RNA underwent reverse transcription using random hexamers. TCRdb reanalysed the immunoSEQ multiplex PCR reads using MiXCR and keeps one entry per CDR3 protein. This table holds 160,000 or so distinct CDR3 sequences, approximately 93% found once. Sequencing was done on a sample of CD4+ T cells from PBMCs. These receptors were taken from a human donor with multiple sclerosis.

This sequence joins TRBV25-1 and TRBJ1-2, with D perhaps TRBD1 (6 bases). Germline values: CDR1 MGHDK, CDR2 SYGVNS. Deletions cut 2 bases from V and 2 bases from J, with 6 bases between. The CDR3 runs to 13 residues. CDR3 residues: CASSEQGNYGYTF. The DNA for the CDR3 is TGTGCCAGCAGTGAACAGGGGAACTATGGCTACACCTTC.

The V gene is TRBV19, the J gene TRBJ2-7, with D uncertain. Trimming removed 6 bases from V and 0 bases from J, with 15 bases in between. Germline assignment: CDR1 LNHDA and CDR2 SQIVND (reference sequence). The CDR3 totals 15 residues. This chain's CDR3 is CASRITHGSSYEQYF. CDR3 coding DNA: TGTGCCAGTAGGATTACCCACGGTAGCTCCTACGAGCAGTACTTC.

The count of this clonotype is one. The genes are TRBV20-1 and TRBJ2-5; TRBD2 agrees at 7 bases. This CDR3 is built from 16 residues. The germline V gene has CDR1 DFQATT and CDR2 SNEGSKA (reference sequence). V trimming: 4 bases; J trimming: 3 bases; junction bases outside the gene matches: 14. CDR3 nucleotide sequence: TGCAGTGCTAATCCCTCTAGCGAGGGGACTAAAGAGACCCAGTACTTC. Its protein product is CSANPSSEGTKETQYF.

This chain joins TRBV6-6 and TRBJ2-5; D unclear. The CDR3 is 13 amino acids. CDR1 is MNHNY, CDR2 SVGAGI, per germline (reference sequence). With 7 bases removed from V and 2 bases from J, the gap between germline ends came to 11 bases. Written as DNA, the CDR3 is TGTGCCAGCACCCCTCAGATTCAAGAGACCCAGTACTTC. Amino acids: CASTPQIQETQYF.

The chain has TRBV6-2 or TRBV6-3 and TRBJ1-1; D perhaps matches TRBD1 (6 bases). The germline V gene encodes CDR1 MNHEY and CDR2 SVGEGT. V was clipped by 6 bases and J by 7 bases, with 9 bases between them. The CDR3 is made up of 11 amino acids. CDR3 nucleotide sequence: TGTGCCAGCAGCCAAGGGGGTGAAGCTTTCTTT. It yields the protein CASSQGGEAFF.

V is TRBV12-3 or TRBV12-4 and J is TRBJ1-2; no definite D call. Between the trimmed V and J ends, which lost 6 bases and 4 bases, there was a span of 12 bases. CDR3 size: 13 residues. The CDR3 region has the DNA TGTGCCAGCAGACTGGCCAACGGCTATGGCTACACCTTC. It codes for CASRLANGYGYTF.

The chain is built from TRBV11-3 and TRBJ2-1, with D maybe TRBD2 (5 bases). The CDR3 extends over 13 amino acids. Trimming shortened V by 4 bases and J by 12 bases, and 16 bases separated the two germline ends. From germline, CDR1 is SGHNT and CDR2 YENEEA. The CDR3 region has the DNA TGTGCCAGCAGCTCCTCCAGGAGGAAAGCGCAGTTCTTC. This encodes CASSSSRRKAQFF.

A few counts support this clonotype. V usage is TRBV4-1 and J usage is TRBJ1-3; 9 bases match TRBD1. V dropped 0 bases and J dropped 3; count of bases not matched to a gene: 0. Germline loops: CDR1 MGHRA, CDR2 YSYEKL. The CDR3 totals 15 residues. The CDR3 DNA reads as TGCGCCAGCAGCCAAGAGGGACAGGGTGGAAACACCATATATTTT. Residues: CASSQEGQGGNTIYF.